The 30 T cell receptor beta chains reported below all come from one sample, sequenced in a study of cytomegalovirus exposure and HLA in healthy donors. PCR involved 60 Vbeta and 13 Jbeta primers. Assay: immunoSEQ multiplex PCR; the TCRdb copy retains only in-frame clones and omits some. The profile shows approximately 120,000 clones, around 80% of them singletons. Specimen: PBMCs. The receptor source for this set is a woman aged 25-40 years in good health and CMV-seronegative.

With regard to this clone: An end of the junction does not agree with germline; a read error may underlie this. This CDR3 reads CASSLLFGTSSPDF. DNA of the CDR3: TGTGCCAGCAGCTTGCTGTTCGGGACATCGTCCCCGGACTTC. V and J are TRBV5-5 and TRBJ2-7; TRBD1 is a possible D gene (6 bases). The CDR3 extends over 14 amino acids. Germline CDR1 and CDR2: SGHKS and YYEKEE (reference sequence).

This clone has more than one count but fewer than ten. V gene TRBV19 combines with J gene TRBJ1-1, with no clear D. Germline-derived CDR1 and CDR2 are LNHDA and SQIVND (reference sequence). The CDR3 sequence is 14 residues long. The V and J ends lost 1 base and 1 base respectively, with 7 bases between them. As DNA, the CDR3 is TGTGCCAGTAGTATAGCGGCAGGGAACACTGAAGCTTTCTTT. Amino acids: CASSIAAGNTEAFF.

Comments on this clone: The sample contains more than one DNA sequence encoding this CDR3. The chain is built from TRBV9 and TRBJ1-5; the D is unclear. The V and J ends lost 0 bases and 1 base respectively, with 5 bases between them. CDR3 length equals 14 residues. Germline values: CDR1 SGDLS, CDR2 YYNGEE. The CDR3 loop reads CASSVGGSNQPQHF. CDR3 nucleotide sequence: TGTGCCAGCAGCGTAGGCGGAAGCAATCAGCCCCAGCATTTT. The full variable domain, in which reference TRBV9 and TRBJ1-5 provide the parts outside the CDR3, is DSGVTQTPKHLITATGQRVTLRCSPRSGDLSVYWYQQSLDQGLQFLIQYYNGEERAKGNILERFSAQQFPDLHSELNLSSLELGDSALYFCASSVGGSNQPQHFGDGTRLSIL.

V gene TRBV5-1 combines with J gene TRBJ2-7; TRBD2 might be the D (5 bases). The CDR3 runs to 13 residues. Germline CDR1 SGHRS, CDR2 YFSETQ. The ends were cut back, 1 base at V and 2 bases at J, with 7 bases in the middle. In DNA, the CDR3 is TGCGCCAGCAGCTTGACCGGGACCTACGAGCAGTACTTC. Translation gives CASSLTGTYEQYF. Based on the CDR3 plus reference TRBV5-1 and TRBJ2-7, the full variable domain is KAGVTQTPRYLIKTRGQQVTLSCSPISGHRSVSWYQQTPGQGLQFLFEYFSETQRNKGNFPGRFSGRQFSNSRSEMNVSTLELGDSALYLCASSLTGTYEQYFGPGTRLTVT.

This chain uses TRBV5-6 with TRBJ2-1; D not certain. This CDR3 region has 15 residues. Germline assignment: CDR1 SGHDT and CDR2 YYEEEE. The V end lost 2 bases, the J end lost 5 bases, and 14 bases lay between the germline ends. Here the CDR3 DNA reads TGTGCCAGCAGCTTTTCGGTTACTCCCCACAATGAGCAGTTCTTC. Encoded protein: CASSFSVTPHNEQFF.

The chain joins TRBV7-6 to TRBJ2-1; TRBD2 matches at 13 bases. CDR1 and CDR2 from the germline V gene are SGHVS and FNYEAQ. The CDR3 has 15 amino acids. V lost 4 bases, J lost 10 bases, and 7 bases stayed unmatched. The CDR3 nucleotides are TGTGCCAGCAGCTACGGGACTAGCGGGGTGGAAGAGCAGTTCTTC. It yields the protein CASSYGTSGVEEQFF.

The chain recombines TRBV30 with TRBJ2-7, with D perhaps matching TRBD1 (5 bases). The length of the CDR3 is 12 residues. The germline V gene encodes CDR1 GTSNPN and CDR2 SVGIG (reference sequence). V lost 3 bases and J lost 3, with 9 bases in between. Here the CDR3 DNA reads TGTGCCTGGAGCGACGACAGCTACGAGCAGTACTTC. Translation gives CAWSDDSYEQYF. The full variable domain, rest sourced from reference TRBV30 and TRBJ2-7, is SQTIHQWPATLVQPVGSPLSLECTVEGTSNPNLYWYRQAAGRGLQLLFYSVGIGQISSEVPQNLSASRPQDRQFILSSKKLLLSDSGFYLCAWSDDSYEQYFGPGTRLTVT.

This clone was counted only a few times. This chain joins TRBV19 and TRBJ1-1; tentative D call: TRBD1 (5 bases). Deletions cut 5 bases from V and 1 base from J, with 8 bases between. The germline CDR1 and CDR2 sequences are LNHDA and SQIVND (reference sequence). This CDR3 is built from 13 residues. In nucleotides, the CDR3 is TGTGCCAGTAGTTTGACAGCGAACACTGAAGCTTTCTTT. Amino acid sequence: CASSLTANTEAFF.

The J gene is TRBJ1-2, the V gene TRBV6-5; 8 bases are a match to TRBD1. CDR1 is MNHEY and CDR2 is SVGAGI in the germline V gene. The CDR3 spans 14 residues. Unmatched junction bases numbered 5, after V lost 4 bases and J lost 4 bases. This CDR3 is CASSSPTGAYGYTF. For the CDR3, the DNA is TGTGCCAGCAGTTCACCGACAGGGGCCTATGGCTACACCTTC.

The rearrangement joins TRBV7-2 to TRBJ1-2, with D maybe TRBD1 (5 bases). This CDR3 spans 13 amino acids. V lost 5 bases and J lost 2, with 9 bases in between. Germline V gives CDR1 SGHTA, CDR2 FQGNSA. This CDR3 is CASSAGENYGYTF. The CDR3 nucleotides are TGTGCCAGCAGCGCGGGGGAGAACTATGGCTACACCTTC.

J is TRBJ2-1 and V is TRBV13, with D maybe TRBD2 (6 bases). Per the germline V gene, CDR1 is PRHDT and CDR2 is FYEKMQ (reference sequence). The length of the CDR3 is 14 residues. The V gene lost 5 bases and the J gene lost 9 bases, with 17 bases spanning the gap. In DNA, the CDR3 is TGTGCCAGCAGCCCGAAGGGAGTGGGAGGTGAGCAGTTCTTC. It encodes CASSPKGVGGEQFF.

The chain uses TRBV6-4 and TRBJ1-2, with 7 bases matching TRBD1. Trimming at V came to 8 bases and at J to 12 bases, leaving 12 bases not matched to a gene. Germline assignment: CDR1 MRHNA and CDR2 SNTAGT. The CDR3 spans 12 residues. In nucleotides, the CDR3 is TGTGCCAGCTCTCAGAGGCGGACAGGCAACACCTTC. The encoded protein is CASSQRRTGNTF.

The chain has TRBV6-5 and TRBJ1-2, with TRBD1 as a possible D gene (6 bases). The CDR3 spans 14 residues. In germline, CDR1 is MNHEY, CDR2 SVGAGI. V gave up 4 bases and J gave up 4 bases, with 13 bases separating them. The CDR3 protein is CASSFLRGSYGYTF. CDR3 nucleotides: TGTGCCAGCAGTTTTTTAAGGGGGAGCTATGGCTACACCTTC.

The gene calls are TRBV7-9 and TRBJ2-2; D remains unclear. Trimming removed 5 bases from V and 4 bases from J, with 14 bases in between. CDR3 length: 15 residues. Germline V lookup: CDR1 SEHNR, CDR2 FQNEAQ (reference sequence). The CDR3: CASSPRRRLTGELFF. CDR3 in DNA: TGTGCCAGCAGCCCCCGTAGGCGACTCACCGGGGAGCTGTTTTTT.

The chain combines TRBV10-3 with TRBJ1-2; D unresolved. V shed 6 bases and J shed 4 bases, with 18 bases lying between them. Germline values: CDR1 ENHRY, CDR2 SYGVKD. CDR3 size: 15 residues. CDR3 loop: CAISASREVGYGYTF. CDR3 DNA sequence: TGTGCCATCAGCGCATCAAGGGAGGTAGGCTATGGCTACACCTTC.

The gene calls are TRBV14 and TRBJ2-7; unclear D gene. The CDR3 covers 13 residues. Per the germline V gene, CDR1 is SGHDN and CDR2 is FVKESK. Trimming removed 0 bases at V and 7 bases at J, with 10 bases between. The CDR3 here is CASSQEAPREQYF. The CDR3 DNA is TGTGCCAGCAGCCAAGAGGCCCCCAGGGAGCAGTACTTC.

The chain links TRBV11-3 to TRBJ2-3, with 7 bases matching TRBD2. J was trimmed by 2 bases and V by 5 bases; bases with no gene match: 7. This CDR3 region has 15 residues. Germline V gene lookup returns CDR1 SGHNT and CDR2 YENEEA. CDR3 sequence reads: CASSKGLLFTDTQYF. DNA of the CDR3: TGTGCCAGCAGCAAGGGACTACTCTTCACAGATACGCAGTATTTT.

The chain couples TRBV4-3 to TRBJ2-7; 7 nucleotides line up with TRBD1. Germline V gene data show CDR1 as LGHNA and CDR2 as YSLEER. The V segment lost 4 bases and the J segment 2 bases; nucleotides outside the gene matches: 11. This CDR3 contains 16 residues. The CDR3 DNA is TGCGCCAGCAGCCGGACAGGAAGGGACACTACCTACGAGCAGTACTTC. Amino acids: CASSRTGRDTTYEQYF.

V gene TRBV11-3 combines with J gene TRBJ1-2; no clear D. Trimming left V 1 base short and J 8 bases short, with 8 bases between. Germline-derived CDR1 and CDR2 are SGHNT and YENEEA. The CDR3 totals 12 residues. The CDR3 is CASSLAGEGYTF. The CDR3 nucleotides are TGTGCCAGCAGCTTAGCCGGGGAGGGCTACACCTTC. The full variable domain, its missing parts supplied by reference TRBV11-3 and TRBJ1-2, is EAGVVQSPRYKIIEKKQPVAFWCNPISGHNTLYWYLQNLGQGPELLIRYENEEAVDDSQLPKDRFSAERLKGVDSTLKIQPAELGDSAVYLCASSLAGEGYTFGSGTRLTVV.

This clone was seen once. J is TRBJ2-3 and V is TRBV21-1; TRBD1 is the table's D call, not checked against the DNA. TRBV21-1 is assigned pseudogene status. The CDR3 totals 13 residues. CDR3: CASSNSQGYTQYF. The CDR3 DNA follows: TGTGCCAGCAGCAATTCGCAGGGATATACGCAGTATTTT.

This clone was detected only a few times. CDR3 in amino acids: CASSLARGGGTDTQYF. CDR3 in DNA: TGTGCCAGCAGCTTGGCTAGGGGAGGGGGCACAGATACGCAGTATTTT. The genes are TRBV5-4 and TRBJ2-3, with 7 bases fitting TRBD2. J was trimmed by 1 base and V by 0 bases; bases with no gene match: 5. The CDR3 loop spans 16 amino acids. Looked up from germline, CDR1 is SGHNT and CDR2 is YYREEE (reference sequence).

This clone has a single count. The rearrangement uses TRBV11-3 and TRBJ1-5; 8 positions match TRBD1. The length of the CDR3 is 19 residues. The trim removed 6 bases at V and 3 bases at J, leaving 19 bases unmatched. The germline gives CDR1 SGHNT, CDR2 YENEEA. CDR3 amino acids: CASRVIPGRGLEANQPQHF. In DNA, the CDR3 is TGTGCCAGCAGAGTAATACCGGGCAGGGGGCTTGAGGCCAATCAGCCCCAGCATTTT. Together with reference TRBV11-3 and TRBJ1-5, the CDR3 gives the full variable domain: EAGVVQSPRYKIIEKKQPVAFWCNPISGHNTLYWYLQNLGQGPELLIRYENEEAVDDSQLPKDRFSAERLKGVDSTLKIQPAELGDSAVYLCASRVIPGRGLEANQPQHFGDGTRLSIL.

The chain recombines TRBV7-9 with TRBJ2-2, with D possibly being TRBD1 (5 bases). This CDR3 has 14 amino acids. The V gene lost 4 bases and the J gene lost 4 bases, with 10 bases spanning the gap. Germline V gene lookup returns CDR1 SEHNR and CDR2 FQNEAQ (reference sequence). In DNA, the CDR3 is TGTGCCAGCAGCTATCTAACAGGCACCGGGGAGCTGTTTTTT. As protein: CASSYLTGTGELFF.

This clone has just one count. J is TRBJ1-2 and V is TRBV2; TRBD1 might be the D (6 bases). CDR3 length: 13 amino acids. Looked up from germline, CDR1 is SNHLY and CDR2 is FYNNEI. V was cut by 5 bases and J by 2 bases, with 9 bases left in between. The CDR3 DNA reads as TGTGCCAGCAGTCCAACAGGGAACTATGGCTACACCTTC. Residues: CASSPTGNYGYTF.

Turning to this clone: Other nucleotide sequences from this sample produce the same CDR3. The V and J genes are TRBV7-2 and TRBJ2-7, with TRBD2 as a possible D gene (6 bases). Germline CDR1 SGHTA, CDR2 FQGNSA. The CDR3 sequence is 15 residues long. V lost 5 bases and J lost 3, with 17 bases in between. In DNA, the CDR3 is TGTGCCAGCAGCCCCCTAGCGTCAGAACTCTACGAGCAGTACTTC. Translated, it gives CASSPLASELYEQYF. Filled out from reference TRBV7-2 and TRBJ2-7, the complete variable domain reads GAGVSQSPSNKVTEKGKDVELRCDPISGHTALYWYRQSLGQGLEFLIYFQGNSAPDKSGLPSDRFSAERTGGSVSTLTIQRTQQEDSAVYLCASSPLASELYEQYFGPGTRLTVT.

This clone was recorded once. The chain uses TRBV5-8 and TRBJ2-3; the match to TRBD1 covers 8 bases. Trimming at V came to 5 bases and at J to 4 bases, leaving 9 bases not matched to a gene. Per germline, CDR1 SGHTS and CDR2 YDEGEE. The CDR3 is made up of 15 amino acids. This chain's CDR3 is CASSKDRVFADTQYF. The CDR3, as DNA: TGTGCCAGCAGTAAGGACAGGGTCTTCGCAGATACGCAGTATTTT.

This clone came up once. The chain couples TRBV6-1 to TRBJ1-2; possible D gene TRBD1, 5 bases. The CDR3 is 14 amino acids. Germline CDR1 and CDR2: MNHNS and SASEGT. Trimming left V 5 bases short and J 5 bases short, with 15 bases between. Written as DNA, the CDR3 is TGTGCCAGCAGTCACGGAGGGGCGGGATATGGCTACACCTTC. Amino acid sequence: CASSHGGAGYGYTF.

This clone was detected a few times. The V call is TRBV18, the J call TRBJ2-1; 7 bases are shared with TRBD2. This CDR3 spans 15 amino acids. The germline gives CDR1 KGHSH, CDR2 LQKENI. J was trimmed by 3 bases and V by 0 bases; bases with no gene match: 2. The CDR3 here is CASSPPGGIYNEQFF. The CDR3 DNA follows: TGTGCCAGCTCACCACCGGGGGGGATCTACAATGAGCAGTTCTTC.

Here the CDR3 reads CASSAGTAFDEQYF. Here the CDR3 DNA reads TGTGCCAGCAGTGCAGGGACAGCTTTCGACGAGCAGTACTTC. The V gene is TRBV2, the J gene TRBJ2-7; TRBD1 aligns across 7 bases. V shed 4 bases, J shed 5 bases, and the junction held 8 bases outside the gene matches. The CDR3 extends over 14 amino acids. Germline CDR1 is SNHLY and CDR2 is FYNNEI. The full variable domain, its missing parts supplied by reference TRBV2 and TRBJ2-7, is EPEVTQTPSHQVTQMGQEVILRCVPISNHLYFYWYRQILGQKVEFLVSFYNNEISEKSEIFDDQFSVERPDGSNFTLKIRSTKLEDSAMYFCASSAGTAFDEQYFGPGTRLTVT.

The chain links TRBV5-1 to TRBJ2-5; D not resolved. This CDR3 spans 14 amino acids. The V end was cut by 0 bases, the J end by 0 bases, with 6 bases between. The germline gives CDR1 SGHRS, CDR2 YFSETQ. CDR3: CASSLGHNQETQYF. CDR3 nucleotide sequence: TGCGCCAGCAGCTTGGGGCACAACCAAGAGACCCAGTACTTC.